The 10 T cell receptor beta chains reported below all come from one sample, sequenced in a study of neurological immune-mediated disorders. TCRdb reanalysed the 5' RACE reads using MiXCR and keeps one entry per CDR3 protein. The table includes 43,000 or so distinct CDR3 sequences, approximately 13% detected once. Stated time point: longitudinal time-point 3. Sequencing used PBMCs. These receptors were collected from a man aged 30 to 39 in good health.

This clonotype was seen only a few times. The chain is built from TRBV18 and TRBJ2-5; TRBD2 matches at 7 bases. Unmatched junction bases numbered 1, after V lost 3 bases and J lost 3 bases. The CDR3 length is 13 residues. Germline values: CDR1 KGHSH, CDR2 LQKENI. The CDR3 loop is CASSPTSKETQYF. As DNA, the CDR3 is TGTGCCAGCTCACCGACTAGCAAAGAGACCCAGTACTTC.

In its sample, this clonotype was seen many times. The genes are TRBV20-1 and TRBJ2-3; no firm D call. V dropped 1 base and J dropped 4 bases, with 9 bases sitting between them. CDR3 length equals 13 residues. CDR1 DFQATT and CDR2 SNEGSKA come from the germline V gene (reference sequence). In DNA form, the CDR3 reads TGCAGTGCTAGAGCGACTGTATCAGATACGCAGTATTTT. Its translation is CSARATVSDTQYF.

This clonotype appeared many times. The chain is built from TRBV20-1 and TRBJ2-7; 12 bases match TRBD2. The CDR3 extends over 14 amino acids. Germline V gene lookup returns CDR1 DFQATT and CDR2 SNEGSKA (reference sequence). The J segment lost 3 bases and the V segment lost 1 base, leaving 1 base of the junction unmatched. CDR3 region: CSARVLAGGYEQYF. DNA of the CDR3: TGCAGTGCTAGAGTACTAGCGGGAGGCTACGAGCAGTACTTC.

This clonotype showed up many times. The chain joins TRBV9 to TRBJ2-1; 10 bases are shared with TRBD1. The CDR3 has 16 amino acids. The junction had 5 bases not matched to a gene; V was cut back by 0 bases and J by 5 bases. Per germline, CDR1 SGDLS and CDR2 YYNGEE. CDR3 coding DNA: TGTGCCAGCAGCGTAGAGTGGACAGGGGGAAACAATGAGCAGTTCTTC. Residues: CASSVEWTGGNNEQFF.

Many counts were recorded for this clonotype. J is TRBJ2-3 and V is TRBV20-1; TRBD2 agrees at 15 bases. CDR1 and CDR2 (germline): DFQATT, SNEGSKA (reference sequence). This CDR3 spans 18 amino acids. Unmatched junction bases numbered 15, after V lost 7 bases and J lost 4 bases. CDR3 loop: CSGQPGLAGGSRADTQYF. CDR3 in DNA: TGCAGTGGGCAGCCGGGACTAGCGGGAGGATCCCGCGCAGATACGCAGTATTTT.

This clonotype was recorded many times. The chain employs TRBV7-8 and TRBJ2-5; D is unclear. In germline, CDR1 is SGHVS, CDR2 FQNEAQ. V was cut by 1 base and J by 3 bases, with 6 bases left in between. CDR3 length: 13 residues. The CDR3 nucleotides are TGTGCCAGCAGCTTAGACATAGAAGAGACCCAGTACTTC. Translation: CASSLDIEETQYF. The full variable domain, its missing parts supplied by reference TRBV7-8 and TRBJ2-5, is GAGVSQSPRYKVAKRGQDVALRCDPISGHVSLFWYQQALGQGPEFLTYFQNEAQLDKSGLPSDRFFAERPEGSVSTLKIQRTQQEDSAVYLCASSLDIEETQYFGPGTRLLVL.

This clonotype has a count of ten or more. The J gene is TRBJ2-5, the V gene TRBV9, with TRBD1 matching over 10 bases. V shed 1 base and J 4 bases; nucleotides not matched to a gene: 4. The CDR3 has 15 amino acids. In germline, CDR1 is SGDLS, CDR2 YYNGEE. CDR3 nucleotides: TGTGCCAGCAGCGTACCCGACAGGGGGCGAGAGACCCAGTACTTC. It is translated as CASSVPDRGRETQYF. Full variable domain (outside the CDR3, taken from reference TRBV9 and TRBJ2-5): DSGVTQTPKHLITATGQRVTLRCSPRSGDLSVYWYQQSLDQGLQFLIQYYNGEERAKGNILERFSAQQFPDLHSELNLSSLELGDSALYFCASSVPDRGRETQYFGPGTRLLVL.

This clonotype was detected many times. The V gene is TRBV5-6, the J gene TRBJ2-7; D is unclear. V gave up 3 bases and J gave up 2 bases, with 12 bases separating them. The CDR3 runs 14 residues. The germline CDR1 and CDR2 sequences are SGHDT and YYEEEE. The CDR3 sequence is CASSSMDGPYEQYF. The CDR3, as DNA: TGTGCCAGCAGCTCGATGGACGGACCCTACGAGCAGTACTTC.

This clonotype was detected ten times or more. The V call is TRBV5-1, the J call TRBJ1-1; 8 nucleotides agree with TRBD1. J lost 3 bases, V lost 4 bases, and 14 bases had no gene match. Germline values: CDR1 SGHRS, CDR2 YFSETQ. CDR3 length: 17 amino acids. CDR3 sequence (DNA): TGCGCCAGCAGCAGGCGCCCCCCAGGGGGCAGGGACACTGAAGCTTTCTTT. Protein sequence: CASSRRPPGGRDTEAFF.

There are many counts of this clonotype. V and J are TRBV20-1 and TRBJ1-5; 7 bases line up with TRBD1. In germline, CDR1 is DFQATT, CDR2 SNEGSKA (reference sequence). V dropped 6 bases and J dropped 1; count of bases not matched to a gene: 6. The CDR3 spans 14 residues. The CDR3 coding sequence is TGCAGTGCCGGGAGGACAGGAAGCAATCAGCCCCAGCATTTT. Protein: CSAGRTGSNQPQHF.